Shown below are 5 T cell receptor beta chains from a single sample sequenced in a study of early T cells in non-severe SARS-CoV-2 infection (dated by TCRdb to the early 2020s). Library prep was done by 5' RACE. TCRdb shows the sequencer as NextSeq 500. TCRdb's own reprocessing of the public reads used fastp at Q25 and MiXCR and kept productive beta chains. Here each entry gathers all rows of one CDR3 protein and keeps the most common genes and DNA. The sample table records approximately 64,000 distinct CDR3 sequences; roughly a sixth of these occur just once. The ten top clones hold over 8% of the sample. Specimen: whole blood, collected at baseline. Receptors originate from an adult who was a healthcare worker with PCR-confirmed SARS-CoV-2 infection or an uninfected control (not recorded which).

The sample holds a few counts of this clonotype. This chain connects TRBV28 to TRBJ1-2; D is possibly TRBD1 (6 bases). The CDR3 runs to 13 residues. CDR1 is MDHEN and CDR2 is SYDVKM in the germline V gene. Trimming pared 5 bases from V and 7 bases from J, leaving 14 bases between. The DNA of the CDR3 is TGTGCCAGCAGTGTATCCAGGGGCTTTGGCTACACCTTC. This gives the protein CASSVSRGFGYTF.

This clonotype was picked up a small number of times. This chain joins TRBV20-1 and TRBJ2-3; tentatively, D is TRBD2 (6 bases). The CDR3 runs to 13 residues. CDR1 and CDR2 (germline): DFQATT, SNEGSKA (reference sequence). The V gene lost 6 bases and the J gene lost 6 bases, with 16 bases spanning the gap. The DNA of the CDR3 is TGCAGTGCAATGAAACTAGCATCGGATACGCAGTATTTT. Translated: CSAMKLASDTQYF.

The chain recombines TRBV6-5 with TRBJ2-3, with D possibly being TRBD2 (5 bases). This CDR3 has 14 residues. Germline V gives CDR1 MNHEY, CDR2 SVGAGI. Trimming cost V 2 bases and J 1 base, with 7 bases left between them. The CDR3 nucleotides are TGTGCCAGCAGTTACCAAGCGGGCACAGATACGCAGTATTTT. It codes for CASSYQAGTDTQYF.

The CDR3 region is CASSSRDRNTEAFF. The CDR3 region has the DNA TGTGCCAGCAGTTCCCGGGACAGGAACACTGAAGCTTTCTTT. J is TRBJ1-1 and V is TRBV12-3 or TRBV12-4; 7 bases agree with TRBD1. The CDR3 loop spans 14 amino acids. J gave up 1 base and V 4 bases, and 3 bases lay outside the gene matches.

This clonotype was observed a handful of times. The gene calls are TRBV30 and TRBJ2-2; unclear D gene. Trimming shortened V by 0 bases and J by 5 bases, and 10 bases separated the two germline ends. This CDR3 spans 14 amino acids. CDR1 and CDR2 from the germline V gene are GTSNPN and SVGIG (reference sequence). Written as DNA, the CDR3 is TGTGCCTGGAGTGTACTTACTCCTACCGGGGAGCTGTTTTTT. Its protein is CAWSVLTPTGELFF.